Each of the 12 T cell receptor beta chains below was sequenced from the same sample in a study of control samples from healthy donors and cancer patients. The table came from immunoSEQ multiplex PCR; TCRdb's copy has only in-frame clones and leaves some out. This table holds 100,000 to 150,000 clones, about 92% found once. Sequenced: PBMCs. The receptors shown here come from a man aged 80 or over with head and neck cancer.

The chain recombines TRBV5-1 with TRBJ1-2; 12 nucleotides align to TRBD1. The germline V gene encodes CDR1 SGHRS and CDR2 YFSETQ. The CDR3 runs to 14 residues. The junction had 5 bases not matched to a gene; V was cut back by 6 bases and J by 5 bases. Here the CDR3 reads CASKRDRGLYGYTF. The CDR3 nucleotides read TGCGCCAGCAAGCGGGACAGGGGGCTATATGGCTACACCTTC.

The CDR3 DNA reads TGTGCCAGCAGAGGACAGGGGGCCCACCAAGGCTACACCTTC. Residues: CASRGQGAHQGYTF. The genes are TRBV6-5 and TRBJ1-2, with 11 positions matching TRBD1. This CDR3 comprises 14 residues. V dropped 6 bases and J dropped 8; count of bases not matched to a gene: 8. Germline values: CDR1 MNHEY, CDR2 SVGAGI.

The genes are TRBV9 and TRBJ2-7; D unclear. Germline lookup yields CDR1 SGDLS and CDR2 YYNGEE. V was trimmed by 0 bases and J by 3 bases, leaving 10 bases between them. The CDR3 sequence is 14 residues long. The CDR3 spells CASSVGVLGYEQYF. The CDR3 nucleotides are TGTGCCAGCAGCGTAGGAGTCCTGGGCTACGAGCAGTACTTC.

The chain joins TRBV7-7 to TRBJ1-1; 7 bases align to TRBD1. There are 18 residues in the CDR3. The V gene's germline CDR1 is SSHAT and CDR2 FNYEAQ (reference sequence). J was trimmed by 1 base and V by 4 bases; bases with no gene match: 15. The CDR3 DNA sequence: TGTGCCAGCAGCTCCGACAGCCCAGGGGGGGGGAAGAACACTGAAGCTTTCTTT. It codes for CASSSDSPGGGKNTEAFF.

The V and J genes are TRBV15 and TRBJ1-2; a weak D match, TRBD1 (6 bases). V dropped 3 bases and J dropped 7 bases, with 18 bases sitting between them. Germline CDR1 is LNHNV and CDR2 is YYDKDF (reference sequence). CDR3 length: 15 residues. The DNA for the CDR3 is TGTGCCACCAGCAGGGGCAGGGGCGAGTCCACTGGCTACACCTTC. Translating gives CATSRGRGESTGYTF.

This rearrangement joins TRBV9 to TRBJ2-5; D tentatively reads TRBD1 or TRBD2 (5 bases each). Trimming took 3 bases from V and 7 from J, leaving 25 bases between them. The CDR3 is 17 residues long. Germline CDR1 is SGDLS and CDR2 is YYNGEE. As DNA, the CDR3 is TGTGCCAGCAGCGCAGGGACGGGTCACGCTGGCGATGGGACCCAGTACTTC. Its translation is CASSAGTGHAGDGTQYF.

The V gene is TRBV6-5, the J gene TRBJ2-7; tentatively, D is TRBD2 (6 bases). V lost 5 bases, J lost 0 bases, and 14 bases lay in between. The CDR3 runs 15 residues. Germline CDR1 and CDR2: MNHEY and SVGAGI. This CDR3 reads CASSQGLTTSYEQYF. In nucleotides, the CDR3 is TGTGCCAGCAGTCAGGGACTGACCACCTCCTACGAGCAGTACTTC.

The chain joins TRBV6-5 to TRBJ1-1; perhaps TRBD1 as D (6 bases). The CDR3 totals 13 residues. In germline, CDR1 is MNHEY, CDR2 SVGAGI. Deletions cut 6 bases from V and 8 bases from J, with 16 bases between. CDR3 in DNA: TGTGCCAGCAGCACGCGTGGGGGGCCCGAAGCTTTCTTT. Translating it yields CASSTRGGPEAFF.

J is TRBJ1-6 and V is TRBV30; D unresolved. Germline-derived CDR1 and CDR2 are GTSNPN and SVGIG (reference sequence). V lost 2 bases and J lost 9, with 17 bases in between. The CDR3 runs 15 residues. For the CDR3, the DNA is TGTGCCTGGAGTCCCAGGACGGCCGGAAGTTCACCCCTCCACTTT. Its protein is CAWSPRTAGSSPLHF.

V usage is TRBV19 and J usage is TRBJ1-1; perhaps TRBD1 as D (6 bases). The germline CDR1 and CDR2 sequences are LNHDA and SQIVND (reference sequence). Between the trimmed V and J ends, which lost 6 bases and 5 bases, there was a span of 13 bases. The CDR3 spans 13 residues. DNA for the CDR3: TGTGCCAGTAGCTCGGGGGGCTTGACTGAAGCTTTCTTT. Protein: CASSSGGLTEAFF.

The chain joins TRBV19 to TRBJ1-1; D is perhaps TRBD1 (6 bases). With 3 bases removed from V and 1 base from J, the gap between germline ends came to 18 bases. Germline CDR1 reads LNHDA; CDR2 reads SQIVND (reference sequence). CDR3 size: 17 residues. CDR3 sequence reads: CASSIGPTGGANTEAFF. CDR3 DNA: TGTGCCAGTAGTATCGGCCCGACAGGCGGGGCGAACACTGAAGCTTTCTTT.

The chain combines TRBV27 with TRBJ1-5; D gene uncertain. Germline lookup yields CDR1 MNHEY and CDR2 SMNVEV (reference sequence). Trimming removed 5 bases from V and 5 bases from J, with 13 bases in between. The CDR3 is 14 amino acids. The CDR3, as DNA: TGTGCCAGCAGTCCAATCCTCGGGTATCAGCCCCAGCATTTT. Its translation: CASSPILGYQPQHF.